What follows are 6 T cell receptor beta chains derived from one specimen sequenced in a study of blood T cell repertoires in COVID-19 (dated by TCRdb to the early 2020s). The method behind the library was the immunoSEQ multiplex PCR assay. TCRdb mirrors the immuneACCESS table, restricted to in-frame sequences. Some clones are absent from its copies; in checked studies, under half trace to an unresolved V gene, and the reason for the others is unknown. A total of some 250,000 clones appear in this sample, approximately 89% of them only once. The ten largest make up less than 4% of the sample. The sequencing input was PBMCs or T cells enriched from blood (not recorded which). Receptors were obtained from a woman aged 30 to 39 with acute COVID-19.

The J gene is TRBJ2-5, the V gene TRBV19, with 7 bases matching TRBD1. The CDR3 runs to 15 residues. The junction had 6 bases not matched to a gene; V was cut back by 5 bases and J by 0 bases. The V gene's germline CDR1 is LNHDA and CDR2 SQIVND (reference sequence). In DNA form, the CDR3 reads TGTGCCAGTAGTGCGACGACAGGGTACCAAGAGACCCAGTACTTC. Amino acids: CASSATTGYQETQYF.

The V call is TRBV7-2, the J call TRBJ1-2; maybe TRBD1 (5 bases). Per the germline V gene, CDR1 is SGHTA and CDR2 is FQGNSA. The CDR3 is 15 amino acids. Trimming stripped 5 bases from V and 3 bases from J, with 16 bases between. CDR3: CASSNYRWGDYGYTF. The CDR3 nucleotides are TGTGCCAGCAGCAACTACAGGTGGGGTGACTATGGCTACACCTTC.

The CDR3 region is CASSGQRGAYEQYF. DNA of the CDR3: TGTGCCAGCAGCGGTCAGCGGGGCGCCTACGAGCAGTACTTC. This sequence joins TRBV7-8 and TRBJ2-7; the match to TRBD2 covers 7 bases. Germline V gene sequence: CDR1 SGHVS, CDR2 FQNEAQ. V lost 5 bases to trimming and J lost 2 bases; unmatched junction nucleotides: 6. The CDR3 is 14 residues long.

The table lists this clone with many counts. The chain carries TRBV7-2 and TRBJ2-2; the D gene is possibly TRBD1 (6 bases). This CDR3 has 14 residues. Trimming took off 1 base at V and 6 bases at J, with 9 bases between the two ends. The germline V gene encodes CDR1 SGHTA and CDR2 FQGNSA. The CDR3 coding sequence is TGTGCCAGCAGCTTAGACAGGGTTGCCGGGGAGCTGTTTTTT. This sequence encodes CASSLDRVAGELFF. The full variable domain, in which reference TRBV7-2 and TRBJ2-2 provide the parts outside the CDR3, is GAGVSQSPSNKVTEKGKDVELRCDPISGHTALYWYRQSLGQGLEFLIYFQGNSAPDKSGLPSDRFSAERTGGSVSTLTIQRTQQEDSAVYLCASSLDRVAGELFFGEGSRLTVL.

This chain links TRBV19 with TRBJ2-7; TRBD2 might be the D (5 bases). Trimming removed 5 bases from V and 2 bases from J, with 10 bases in between. Germline values: CDR1 LNHDA, CDR2 SQIVND (reference sequence). This CDR3 has 13 amino acids. As DNA, the CDR3 is TGTGCCAGTAGTTACCTAGCCACCTACGAGCAGTACTTC. Amino acids: CASSYLATYEQYF.

This sequence joins TRBV5-1 and TRBJ2-5, with D possibly being TRBD2 (6 bases). The V end was cut by 0 bases, the J end by 5 bases, with 20 bases between. Germline lookup yields CDR1 SGHRS and CDR2 YFSETQ. The CDR3 consists of 17 residues. This CDR3 reads CASSLGLATGYRETQYF. The CDR3 coding sequence is TGCGCCAGCAGCTTGGGGCTAGCGACCGGATATAGGGAGACCCAGTACTTC.